This TCR beta chain was observed in a study of T cell changes during pregnancy in multiple sclerosis. Assay: immunoSEQ multiplex PCR; the TCRdb copy retains only in-frame clones and omits some. Among tens of thousands of clones listed, approximately 86% were seen once. Germline assignment: CDR1 SNHLY and CDR2 FYNNEI. This CDR3 comprises 14 residues. V was pared by 5 bases and J by 7 bases, with 4 bases of the junction left unmatched. The chain has TRBV2 and TRBJ1-4, with 10 positions matching TRBD1. Sequenced material: peripheral blood, taken in the first trimester of pregnancy. This TCR derives from a female donor with multiple sclerosis, enrolled in a pregnancy study. This chain's CDR3 is CASSRTGGSEKLFF. The DNA of the CDR3 is TGTGCCAGCAGTAGGACAGGGGGTTCTGAAAAACTGTTTTTT.